The 26 T cell receptor beta chains presented below share a single source sample, sequenced in a study of T cell clones after liver transplantation. Some clones are missing from TCRdb's copy, which holds only in-frame ones; the method was immunoSEQ multiplex PCR. Of 7,500 or so clones in the sample, 70% were seen once. Sequences were derived from CD8+ T cells from blood, sampled before liver transplant. Receptor source: a human donor who received a liver transplant.

This clone showed up just once. The chain has TRBV27 and TRBJ2-1; D is possibly TRBD1 (5 bases). Trimming pared 3 bases from V and 10 bases from J, leaving 10 bases between. The CDR3 is made up of 12 amino acids. Per the germline V gene, CDR1 is MNHEY and CDR2 is SMNVEV (reference sequence). CDR3 in DNA: TGTGCCAGCAGTTTCAGTAGGACAGAGCAGTTCTTC. Amino acids: CASSFSRTEQFF.

This clone has only a few counts. V usage is TRBV27 and J usage is TRBJ1-5, with D unresolved. The CDR3 extends over 17 amino acids. With 6 bases removed from V and 3 bases from J, the gap between germline ends came to 21 bases. Germline V CDR1 and CDR2: MNHEY, SMNVEV (reference sequence). The CDR3 DNA reads as TGTGCCAGCAGCCCTCTAAGGAGGCTTTGGTCCAATCAGCCCCAGCATTTT. It specifies CASSPLRRLWSNQPQHF.

This clone has just a few counts. This CDR3 is also generated by other DNA sequences in the sample. This chain links TRBV27 with TRBJ1-1; tentatively, D is TRBD1 (5 bases). CDR3 length: 12 residues. Germline-derived CDR1 and CDR2 are MNHEY and SMNVEV (reference sequence). Trimming left V 5 bases short and J 8 bases short, with 12 bases between. CDR3 DNA sequence: TGTGCCAGCAGTCTCGGGGGGAGGGAAGCTTTCTTT. This encodes CASSLGGREAFF.

The chain has TRBV27 and TRBJ2-3; D gene ambiguous. Trimming shortened V by 2 bases and J by 2 bases, and 8 bases separated the two germline ends. This CDR3 region has 14 residues. Germline assignment: CDR1 MNHEY and CDR2 SMNVEV (reference sequence). The DNA for the CDR3 is TGTGCCAGCAGTTTACGGCAGGCCACAGATACGCAGTATTTT. Encoded protein: CASSLRQATDTQYF.

The chain combines TRBV7-9 with TRBJ2-7, with a possible D match to TRBD1 (6 bases). This CDR3 contains 14 residues. Germline V gives CDR1 SEHNR, CDR2 FQNEAQ (reference sequence). V dropped 5 bases and J dropped 5 bases, with 16 bases sitting between them. The CDR3, as DNA: TGTGCCAGCAGCCACCCCGTGGGGGCCCACGAGCAGTACTTC. Amino acid sequence: CASSHPVGAHEQYF.

A note on this clone: Other DNA sequences from this sample encode an identical CDR3 as well. This rearrangement joins TRBV27 to TRBJ2-1, with TRBD1 matching over 8 bases. The CDR3 contains 13 residues. Germline CDR1 MNHEY, CDR2 SMNVEV (reference sequence). V gave up 2 bases and J gave up 6 bases; unmatched junction bases: 0. This CDR3 is CASSLGTGNEQFF. Written as DNA, the CDR3 is TGTGCCAGCAGTTTAGGGACAGGCAATGAGCAGTTCTTC.

CDR3 in DNA: TGTGCCAGCATCCCAAGGCCCTCTGCCCACGGCTACACCTTC. This sequence encodes CASIPRPSAHGYTF. This rearrangement joins TRBV6-1 to TRBJ1-2, with unresolved D. Germline V gene sequence: CDR1 MNHNS, CDR2 SASEGT. The CDR3 has 14 amino acids. The V end was cut by 7 bases, the J end by 8 bases, with 20 bases between.

The genes are TRBV2 and TRBJ2-1, with 8 bases aligning to TRBD1. The CDR3 totals 12 residues. After removal of 10 bases from V and 7 bases from J, the junction contained 6 bases not matched to a gene. Germline CDR1 is SNHLY and CDR2 is FYNNEI. The CDR3 DNA follows: TGTGCCACCCAGACAGGGGATAATGAGCAGTTCTTC. It encodes CATQTGDNEQFF.

The chain employs TRBV28 and TRBJ2-1; TRBD2 agrees at 9 bases. The junction had 16 bases not matched to a gene; V was cut back by 3 bases and J by 7 bases. Germline V gives CDR1 MDHEN, CDR2 SYDVKM. This CDR3 contains 18 residues. CDR3 bases: TGTGCCAGCAGTTTTTTAATTGGCGGGGGGGCCCTTCGAAATGAGCAGTTCTTC. Protein product: CASSFLIGGGALRNEQFF.

The CDR3 nucleotides read TGTGCCACCAGCAGAGATTCGGTGCGGGCCGTCTCCGGGGAGCTGTTTTTT. Amino acids: CATSRDSVRAVSGELFF. The chain has TRBV15 and TRBJ2-2; TRBD2 is a possible D gene (5 bases). The CDR3 consists of 17 residues. V was cut by 0 bases and J by 6 bases, with 17 bases left in between. In germline, CDR1 is LNHNV, CDR2 YYDKDF (reference sequence). The full variable domain, with the rest looked up from reference TRBV15 and TRBJ2-2, is DAMVIQNPRYQVTQFGKPVTLSCSQTLNHNVMYWYQQKSSQAPKLLFHYYDKDFNNEADTPDNFQSRRPNTSFCFLDIRSPGLGDTAMYLCATSRDSVRAVSGELFFGEGSRLTVL.

The gene calls are TRBV5-8 and TRBJ1-3; D gene ambiguous. The CDR3 is 15 residues long. The germline gives CDR1 SGHTS, CDR2 YDEGEE. Trimming shortened V by 6 bases and J by 0 bases, and 13 bases separated the two germline ends. The CDR3 is CASTLGPDSGNTIYF. In nucleotides, the CDR3 is TGTGCCAGCACCCTCGGTCCCGACTCTGGAAACACCATATATTTT.

V and J are TRBV19 and TRBJ2-1; tentative D call: TRBD2 (6 bases). The CDR3 consists of 14 residues. The germline V gene encodes CDR1 LNHDA and CDR2 SQIVND (reference sequence). With 6 bases removed from V and 0 bases from J, the gap between germline ends came to 9 bases. CDR3 sequence (DNA): TGTGCCAGTAGGGGGGGAAGCTCCTACAATGAGCAGTTCTTC. Its protein product is CASRGGSSYNEQFF.

This clone showed up just once. This chain joins TRBV5-4 and TRBJ2-7; TRBD1 agrees at 10 bases. This CDR3 has 13 residues. With V trimmed by 5 bases and J by 7 bases, 6 bases remained unmatched. CDR1 and CDR2 (germline): SGHNT, YYREEE (reference sequence). The CDR3 nucleotides read TGTGCCAGCAGACGGGACAGGGGAGGGGAGCAGTACGTC. Its protein product is CASRRDRGGEQYV.

The rearrangement uses TRBV29-1 and TRBJ2-5; 12 nucleotides align to TRBD2. Germline CDR1 and CDR2: SQVTM and ANQGSEA. This CDR3 region has 15 residues. Losses at the gene ends were 3 bases for V and 2 bases for J; bases not matched to a gene: 4. Here the CDR3 DNA reads TGCAGCGTTGATGGGACTAGCGGGTCTCAAGAGACCCAGTACTTC. It yields the protein CSVDGTSGSQETQYF.

This clone has a handful of counts. The chain recombines TRBV21-1 with TRBJ2-7; no check of the table's D call, TRBD2, against the DNA was made. TRBV21-1 is recorded as a pseudogene. The CDR3 runs to 14 residues. The CDR3 coding sequence is TGTGCCAGCAGCAAACTAGCGGGGGCCTACGAGCAGTACGTC. Residues: CASSKLAGAYEQYV.

The chain combines TRBV27 with TRBJ2-3; D gene unclear. The CDR3 runs 15 residues. Germline lookup yields CDR1 MNHEY and CDR2 SMNVEV (reference sequence). V was cut by 1 base and J by 2 bases, with 10 bases left in between. The CDR3 reads CASSLLAVFTDTQYF. CDR3 nucleotide sequence: TGTGCCAGCAGTTTATTGGCCGTATTCACAGATACGCAGTATTTT.

As for this clone: A read error may account for a junction end that differs from germline. The chain couples TRBV28 to TRBJ2-1, with 8 bases fitting TRBD1. Germline V gene data show CDR1 as MDHEN and CDR2 as SYDVKM. There are 16 residues in the CDR3. CDR3 sequence reads: CASSLTGALSCNEQFF. The DNA of the CDR3 is TGTGCCAGCAGTTTGACAGGGGCGCTTTCCTGCAATGAGCAGTTCTTC.

The J gene is TRBJ2-7, the V gene TRBV7-2; tentatively, D is TRBD1 (5 bases). Looked up from germline, CDR1 is SGHTA and CDR2 is FQGNSA. The CDR3 length is 15 residues. Trimming pared 0 bases from V and 1 base from J, leaving 10 bases between. For the CDR3, the DNA is TGTGCCAGCAGCTTAGCTTGGGGCCTTTCCTACGAGCAGTACTTC. Amino acid sequence: CASSLAWGLSYEQYF. The whole variable domain, filled in from reference TRBV7-2 and TRBJ2-7, reads GAGVSQSPSNKVTEKGKDVELRCDPISGHTALYWYRQSLGQGLEFLIYFQGNSAPDKSGLPSDRFSAERTGGSVSTLTIQRTQQEDSAVYLCASSLAWGLSYEQYFGPGTRLTVT.

The chain combines TRBV11-2 with TRBJ2-2; D unresolved. This CDR3 contains 15 residues. With 3 bases removed from V and 1 base from J, the gap between germline ends came to 9 bases. CDR1 is SGHAT and CDR2 is FQNNGV in the germline V gene. This chain's CDR3 is CASSFFRGNTGELFF. The CDR3 nucleotides are TGTGCCAGCAGCTTTTTCCGTGGGAACACCGGGGAGCTGTTTTTT.

A remark on this clone: The junction shows a germline mismatch at one end, possibly a read error. This chain links TRBV5-1 with TRBJ2-3; perhaps D is TRBD1 or TRBD2 (6 bases each). Germline V lookup: CDR1 SGHRS, CDR2 YFSETQ. The CDR3 covers 14 residues. CDR3 protein: CVSSHERGEDTQYF. CDR3 nucleotides: TGCGTCAGCAGCCATGAAAGGGGGGAGGATACGCAGTATTTT.

The chain joins TRBV7-8 to TRBJ1-2; D gene ambiguous. V gave up 5 bases and J gave up 4 bases, with 11 bases separating them. Per germline, CDR1 SGHVS and CDR2 FQNEAQ. There are 13 residues in the CDR3. Here the CDR3 DNA reads TGTGCCAGCAGCCTCCGCTCAGGCTATGGCTACACCTTC. This sequence encodes CASSLRSGYGYTF.

The V call is TRBV6-1, the J call TRBJ2-7; 11 bases fit TRBD2. The V segment lost 8 bases and the J segment 4 bases; nucleotides outside the gene matches: 4. This CDR3 is 13 amino acids long. The germline V gene has CDR1 MNHNS and CDR2 SASEGT. This CDR3 reads CASGIAGGYEQYV. CDR3 bases: TGTGCCAGCGGCATAGCGGGAGGGTACGAGCAGTACGTC.

Only a few counts were recorded for this clone. The CDR3 protein is CASSPGTGGHGELFF. Written as DNA, the CDR3 is TGTGCCAGCAGCCCTGGGACAGGGGGCCACGGGGAGCTGTTTTTT. The genes are TRBV7-9 and TRBJ2-2; 12 bases line up with TRBD1. Per the germline V gene, CDR1 is SEHNR and CDR2 is FQNEAQ (reference sequence). V gave up 5 bases and J gave up 7 bases; unmatched junction bases: 5. The CDR3 consists of 15 residues.

This chain joins TRBV19 and TRBJ1-1; TRBD1 is a possible D gene (6 bases). Looked up from germline, CDR1 is LNHDA and CDR2 is SQIVND (reference sequence). V was pared by 2 bases and J by 1 base, with 8 bases between. This CDR3 spans 14 amino acids. The CDR3 loop is CASSIRGANTEAFF. The CDR3 region has the DNA TGTGCCAGTAGTATACGGGGGGCGAACACTGAAGCTTTCTTT.

This rearrangement joins TRBV7-8 to TRBJ1-2; TRBD1 matches at 11 bases. Germline V gene sequence: CDR1 SGHVS, CDR2 FQNEAQ. V lost 3 bases and J lost 8; bases outside the gene matches: 11. This CDR3 comprises 16 residues. DNA of the CDR3: TGTGCCAGCAGCTTGCTCCCGGGACAGGGGGGTGAGGGCTACACCTTC. The encoded protein is CASSLLPGQGGEGYTF.

This clone has just a few counts. The CDR3 nucleotides are TGCAGCGTTGATCTAGGCAGACCAAACTATGGCTACACCTTC. Its translation: CSVDLGRPNYGYTF. The V gene is TRBV29-1, the J gene TRBJ1-2, with D uncertain. The CDR3 loop spans 14 amino acids. CDR1 and CDR2 from the germline V gene are SQVTM and ANQGSEA. Between the trimmed V and J ends, which lost 3 bases and 2 bases, there was a span of 13 bases.